This TCR beta chain is drawn from a study of read filtering for tumor transcriptome and immune sequencing. Regarding the study as a whole: Even smaller IR-seq throughput identified most shared clonotypes. Correlation between methods rose after single-read clonotypes were removed. In IR-seq, single-read clonotypes were 75% to 90% of clonotypes but 3% to 3.5% of reads. The sorted CD138-negative fraction was a mixed bone marrow immune population, not purified T cells.

This library used roughly 400 ng RNA and molecular barcoded adaptors spanning alpha/delta and beta/gamma chains. From the reads, TCRdb called clonotypes with MiXCR, one entry per CDR3 protein. The sample lists 35,000 to 40,000 distinct CDR3 sequences, roughly an eighth occurring once. Germline V gene sequence: CDR1 DFQATT, CDR2 SNEGSKA (reference sequence). The V end was cut by 1 base, the J end by 3 bases, with 11 bases between. This CDR3 is 14 amino acids long. This clonotype was recorded at least ten times. Its antigen is undetermined. The sample taken for sequencing was a population of CD138-negative cells sorted from bone marrow. The source is a donor at least 40 years old with multiple myeloma. V usage is TRBV20-1 and J usage is TRBJ2-3; D may be TRBD1 (5 bases). CDR3 in DNA: TGCAGTGCTAGAGGGCAGGGAAATACAGATACGCAGTATTTT. The encoded protein is CSARGQGNTDTQYF.